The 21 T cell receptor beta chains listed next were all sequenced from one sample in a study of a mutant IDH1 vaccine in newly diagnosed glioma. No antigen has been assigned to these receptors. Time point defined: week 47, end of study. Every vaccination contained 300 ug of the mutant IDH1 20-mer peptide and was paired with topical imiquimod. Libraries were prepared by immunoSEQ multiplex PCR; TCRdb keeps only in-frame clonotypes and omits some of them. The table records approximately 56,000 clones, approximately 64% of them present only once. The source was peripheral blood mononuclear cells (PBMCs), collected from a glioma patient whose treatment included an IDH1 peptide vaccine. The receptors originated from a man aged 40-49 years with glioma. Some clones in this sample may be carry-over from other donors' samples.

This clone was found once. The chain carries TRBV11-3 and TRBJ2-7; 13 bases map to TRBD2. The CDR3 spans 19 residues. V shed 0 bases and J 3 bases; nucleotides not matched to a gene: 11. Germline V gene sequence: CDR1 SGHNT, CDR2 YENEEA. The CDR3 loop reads CASSLDGTSGDRSVYEQYF. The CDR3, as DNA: TGTGCCAGCAGCTTAGATGGGACTAGCGGGGATCGAAGCGTCTACGAGCAGTACTTC.

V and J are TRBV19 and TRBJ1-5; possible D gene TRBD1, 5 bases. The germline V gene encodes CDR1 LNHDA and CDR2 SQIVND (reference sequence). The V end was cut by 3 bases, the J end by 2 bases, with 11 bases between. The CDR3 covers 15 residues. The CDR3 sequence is CASSMWGGGNQPQHF. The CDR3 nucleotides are TGTGCCAGTAGTATGTGGGGGGGTGGCAATCAGCCCCAGCATTTT.

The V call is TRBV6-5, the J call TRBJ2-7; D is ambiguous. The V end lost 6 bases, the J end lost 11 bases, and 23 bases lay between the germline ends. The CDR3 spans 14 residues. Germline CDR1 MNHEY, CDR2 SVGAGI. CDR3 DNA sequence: TGTGCCAGCAGGGCCTTACAGAGAGAAAAGGTGGAGTACTTC. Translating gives CASRALQREKVEYF.

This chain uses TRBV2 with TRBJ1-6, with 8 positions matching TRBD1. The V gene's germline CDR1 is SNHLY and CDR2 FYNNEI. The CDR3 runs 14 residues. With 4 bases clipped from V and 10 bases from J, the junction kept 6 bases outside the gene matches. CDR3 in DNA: TGTGCCAGCAGTGTACAGGGGGGAGGCTCACCCCTCCACTTT. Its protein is CASSVQGGGSPLHF.

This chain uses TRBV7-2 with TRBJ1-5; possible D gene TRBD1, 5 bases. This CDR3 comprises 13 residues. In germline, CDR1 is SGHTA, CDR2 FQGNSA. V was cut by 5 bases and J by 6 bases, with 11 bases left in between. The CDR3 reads CASSPTGLQPQHF. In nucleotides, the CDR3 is TGTGCCAGCAGCCCAACGGGGCTTCAGCCCCAGCATTTT. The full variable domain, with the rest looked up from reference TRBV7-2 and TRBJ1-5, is GAGVSQSPSNKVTEKGKDVELRCDPISGHTALYWYRQSLGQGLEFLIYFQGNSAPDKSGLPSDRFSAERTGGSVSTLTIQRTQQEDSAVYLCASSPTGLQPQHFGDGTRLSIL.

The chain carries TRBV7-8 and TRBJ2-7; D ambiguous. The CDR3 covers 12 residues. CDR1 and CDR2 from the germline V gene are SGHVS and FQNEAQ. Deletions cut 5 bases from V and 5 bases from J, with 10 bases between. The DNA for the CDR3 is TGTGCCAGCAGCACACCCCCCCACGAGCAGTACTTC. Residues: CASSTPPHEQYF.

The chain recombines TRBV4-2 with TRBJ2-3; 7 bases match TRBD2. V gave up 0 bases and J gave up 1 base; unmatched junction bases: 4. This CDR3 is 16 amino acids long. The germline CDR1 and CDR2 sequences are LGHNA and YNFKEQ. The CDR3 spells CASSQEDRGGTDTQYF. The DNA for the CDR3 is TGTGCCAGCAGCCAAGAGGATCGGGGGGGCACAGATACGCAGTATTTT.

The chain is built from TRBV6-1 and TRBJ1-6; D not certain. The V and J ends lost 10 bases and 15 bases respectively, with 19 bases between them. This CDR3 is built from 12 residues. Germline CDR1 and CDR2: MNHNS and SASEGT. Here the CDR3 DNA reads TGTGCCACCCCAAGGGAGGGCCGAGGCCTCCACTTT. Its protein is CATPREGRGLHF.

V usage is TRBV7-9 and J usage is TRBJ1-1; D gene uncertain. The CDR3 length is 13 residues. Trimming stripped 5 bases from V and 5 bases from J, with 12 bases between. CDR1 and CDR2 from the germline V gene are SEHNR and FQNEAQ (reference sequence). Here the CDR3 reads CASSPAWGTEAFF. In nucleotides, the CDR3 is TGTGCCAGCAGCCCCGCGTGGGGAACTGAAGCTTTCTTT. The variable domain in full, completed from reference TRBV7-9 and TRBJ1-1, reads DTGVSQNPRHKITKRGQNVTFRCDPISEHNRLYWYRQTLGQGPEFLTYFQNEAQLEKSRLLSDRFSAERPKGSFSTLEIQRTEQGDSAMYLCASSPAWGTEAFFGQGTRLTVV.

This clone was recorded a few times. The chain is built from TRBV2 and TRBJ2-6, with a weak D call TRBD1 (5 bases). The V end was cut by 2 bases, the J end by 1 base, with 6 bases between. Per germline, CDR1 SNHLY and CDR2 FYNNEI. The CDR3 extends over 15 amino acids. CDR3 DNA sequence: TGTGCCAGCAGTGAATGGACATCTGGGGCCAACGTCCTGACTTTC. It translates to CASSEWTSGANVLTF.

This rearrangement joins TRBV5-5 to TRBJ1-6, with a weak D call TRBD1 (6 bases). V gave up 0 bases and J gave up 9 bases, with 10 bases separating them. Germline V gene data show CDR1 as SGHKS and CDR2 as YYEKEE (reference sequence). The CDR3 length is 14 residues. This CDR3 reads CASSLGGLGSPLHF. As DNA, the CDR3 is TGTGCCAGCAGCTTGGGGGGGCTGGGTTCACCCCTCCACTTT.

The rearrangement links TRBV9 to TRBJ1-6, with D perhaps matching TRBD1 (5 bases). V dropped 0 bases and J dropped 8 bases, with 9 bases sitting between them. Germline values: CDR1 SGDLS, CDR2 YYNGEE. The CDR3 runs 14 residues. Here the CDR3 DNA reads TGTGCCAGCAGCGTAGAAGGGACCCATTCACCCCTCCACTTT. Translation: CASSVEGTHSPLHF.

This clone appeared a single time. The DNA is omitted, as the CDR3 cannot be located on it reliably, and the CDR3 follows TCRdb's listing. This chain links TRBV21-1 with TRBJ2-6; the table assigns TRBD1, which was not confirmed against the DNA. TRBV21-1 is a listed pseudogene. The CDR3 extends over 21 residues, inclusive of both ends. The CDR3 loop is CASTPPCPPAGWGHGANVLTF.

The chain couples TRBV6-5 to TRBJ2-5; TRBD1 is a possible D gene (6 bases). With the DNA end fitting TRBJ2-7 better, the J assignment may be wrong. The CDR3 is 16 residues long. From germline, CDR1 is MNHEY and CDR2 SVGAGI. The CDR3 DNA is TGTGCCAGCAGTTACTCGACAGGTGGGGCCTCCTACGAGCAGTACTTC. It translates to CASSYSTGGASYEQYF.

The CDR3, as DNA: TGTGCCAGCAGCCCCGGCGGGGAAAAACTGTTTTTT. Translating it yields CASSPGGEKLFF. J is TRBJ1-4 and V is TRBV7-9; no definite D call. V was cut by 5 bases and J by 8 bases, with 9 bases left in between. This CDR3 region has 12 residues. From germline, CDR1 is SEHNR and CDR2 FQNEAQ (reference sequence).

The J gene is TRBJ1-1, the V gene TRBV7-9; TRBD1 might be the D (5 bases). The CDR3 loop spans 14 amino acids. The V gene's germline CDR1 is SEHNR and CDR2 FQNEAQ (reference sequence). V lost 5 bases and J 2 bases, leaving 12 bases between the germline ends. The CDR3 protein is CASSADTINTEAFF. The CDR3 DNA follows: TGTGCCAGCAGCGCGGACACCATTAACACTGAAGCTTTCTTT.

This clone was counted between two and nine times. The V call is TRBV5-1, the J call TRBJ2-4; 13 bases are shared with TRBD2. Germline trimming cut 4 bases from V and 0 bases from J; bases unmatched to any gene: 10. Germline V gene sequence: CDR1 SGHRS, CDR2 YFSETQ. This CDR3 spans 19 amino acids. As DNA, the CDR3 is TGCGCCAGCAGCCCTGGACTAGCGGGGGTACTCACAGCCAAAAACATTCAGTACTTC. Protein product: CASSPGLAGVLTAKNIQYF.

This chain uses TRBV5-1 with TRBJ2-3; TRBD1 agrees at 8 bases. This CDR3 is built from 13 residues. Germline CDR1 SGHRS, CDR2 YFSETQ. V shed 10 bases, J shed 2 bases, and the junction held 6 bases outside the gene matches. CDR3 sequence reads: CAVGTGDTDTQYF. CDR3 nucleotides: TGCGCCGTTGGGACAGGAGACACAGATACGCAGTATTTT.

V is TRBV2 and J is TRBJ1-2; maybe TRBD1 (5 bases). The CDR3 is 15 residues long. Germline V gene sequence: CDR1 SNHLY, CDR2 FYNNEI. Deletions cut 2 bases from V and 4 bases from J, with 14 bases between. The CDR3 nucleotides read TGTGCCAGCAGTGAATCATCGGGCCAGGGCTATGGCTACACCTTC. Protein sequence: CASSESSGQGYGYTF.

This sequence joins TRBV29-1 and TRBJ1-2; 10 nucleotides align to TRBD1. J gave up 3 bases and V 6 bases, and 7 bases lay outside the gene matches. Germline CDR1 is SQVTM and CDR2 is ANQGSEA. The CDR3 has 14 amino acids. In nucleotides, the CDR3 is TGCAGCGTAGGACAGGGGGAGATATACTATGGCTACACCTTC. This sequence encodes CSVGQGEIYYGYTF.

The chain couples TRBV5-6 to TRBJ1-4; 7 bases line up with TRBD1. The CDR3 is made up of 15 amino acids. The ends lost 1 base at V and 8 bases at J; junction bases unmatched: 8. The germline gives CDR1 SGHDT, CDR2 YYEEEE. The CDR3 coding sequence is TGTGCCAGCAGCTTGTTTGAAGGGGGCGGAGAAAAACTGTTTTTT. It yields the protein CASSLFEGGGEKLFF.